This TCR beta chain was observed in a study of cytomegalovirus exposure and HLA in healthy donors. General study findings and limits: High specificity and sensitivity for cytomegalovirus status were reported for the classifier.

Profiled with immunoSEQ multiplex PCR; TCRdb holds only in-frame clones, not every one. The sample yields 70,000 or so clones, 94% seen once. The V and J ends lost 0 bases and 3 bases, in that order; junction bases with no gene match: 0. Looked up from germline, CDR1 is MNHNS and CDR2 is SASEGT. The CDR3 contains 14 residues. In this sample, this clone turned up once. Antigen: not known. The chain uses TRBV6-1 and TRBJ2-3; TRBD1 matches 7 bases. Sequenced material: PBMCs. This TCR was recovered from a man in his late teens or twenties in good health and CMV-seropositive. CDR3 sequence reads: CASSEARGTDTQYF. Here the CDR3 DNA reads TGTGCCAGCAGTGAAGCCAGGGGGACAGATACGCAGTATTTT.